This entry is about one TCR beta chain. TCRdb's table, derived via immunoSEQ multiplex PCR, lists solely in-frame clones and lacks some. The profile shows roughly 24,000 clones, more than 85% of them singletons. The sample is drawn from a study of blood T cell repertoires in COVID-19. Study context: COVID-19 samples collected from the United States, Italy and Spain covered acute and convalescent phases.

The V and J ends lost 4 bases and 4 bases, in that order; junction bases with no gene match: 9. There are 16 residues in the CDR3. From germline, CDR1 is KGHDR and CDR2 SFDVKD. The chain recombines TRBV24-1 with TRBJ2-1, with 7 positions matching TRBD1. Sequences were obtained from peripheral blood. The TCR sequence derives from a human donor in a cohort sampled during active COVID-19. Here the CDR3 DNA reads TGTGCCACCAGTGACCCCCGAGGGGGCCAGTACAATGAGCAGTTCTTC. Its protein product is CATSDPRGGQYNEQFF.